Below, 10 T cell receptor beta chains from the same sample are listed, as sequenced in a study of somatic mutations in cytotoxic T cells in rheumatoid arthritis. TCRdb keeps only in-frame clones here, not all; method: immunoSEQ multiplex PCR. The table has over 20,000 clones, over 80% seen once. Sequencing input: CD8+ T cells sorted from blood. The receptors originated from a man aged 45-65 years in good health.

This clone has a handful of counts. The rearrangement links TRBV11-2 to TRBJ2-7; D is uncertain. CDR3 length: 11 residues. Between the trimmed V and J ends, which lost 7 bases and 6 bases, there was a span of 10 bases. The germline CDR1 and CDR2 sequences are SGHAT and FQNNGV. CDR3 nucleotide sequence: TGTGCCAGCACCCTGGGTGGCGAGCAGTACTTC. This sequence encodes CASTLGGEQYF. The full variable domain, in which reference TRBV11-2 and TRBJ2-7 provide the parts outside the CDR3, is EAGVAQSPRYKIIEKRQSVAFWCNPISGHATLYWYQQILGQGPKLLIQFQNNGVVDDSQLPKDRFSAERLKGVDSTLKIQPAKLEDSAVYLCASTLGGEQYFGPGTRLTVT.

The CDR3 here is CASSLPGTRFPPQETQYF. CDR3 nucleotides: TGTGCCAGCAGCCTACCCGGGACTCGATTTCCCCCTCAAGAGACCCAGTACTTC. The gene calls are TRBV7-9 and TRBJ2-5; possible D gene TRBD2, 6 bases. Per germline, CDR1 SEHNR and CDR2 FQNEAQ (reference sequence). This CDR3 comprises 18 residues. Trimming took off 5 bases at V and 2 bases at J, with 24 bases between the two ends. Variable domain in full (rest from reference TRBV7-9 and TRBJ2-5): DTGVSQNPRHKITKRGQNVTFRCDPISEHNRLYWYRQTLGQGPEFLTYFQNEAQLEKSRLLSDRFSAERPKGSFSTLEIQRTEQGDSAMYLCASSLPGTRFPPQETQYFGPGTRLLVL.

V and J are TRBV7-2 and TRBJ2-2, with D perhaps TRBD2 (7 bases). The CDR3 loop spans 16 amino acids. Germline V gene lookup returns CDR1 SGHTA and CDR2 FQGNSA. V lost 1 base and J lost 6, with 15 bases in between. CDR3 in DNA: TGTGCCAGCAGCTTAGAGGTGGGCGGGGGCGCCGGGGAGCTGTTTTTT. Residues: CASSLEVGGGAGELFF.

The chain employs TRBV4-1 and TRBJ1-4; no reliable D call. Germline loops: CDR1 MGHRA, CDR2 YSYEKL. V was shortened by 0 bases and J by 8 bases, with 13 bases between the two germline ends. This CDR3 is 15 amino acids long. The chain's CDR3 is CASSQERVVNEKLFF. DNA of the CDR3: TGCGCCAGCAGCCAAGAAAGAGTGGTGAACGAAAAACTGTTTTTT.

CDR3 coding DNA: TGTGCCACCAAACCGGGACTAGGAACCGGGGAGCTGTTTTTT. Its protein is CATKPGLGTGELFF. The chain has TRBV6-5 and TRBJ2-2; 8 positions match TRBD2. CDR1 is MNHEY, CDR2 SVGAGI, per germline. With 10 bases clipped from V and 5 bases from J, the junction kept 9 bases outside the gene matches. CDR3 size: 14 residues.

This chain links TRBV27 with TRBJ2-7; 12 bases are shared with TRBD2. The CDR3 is 15 residues long. Trimming cost V 9 bases and J 6 bases; bases outside gene matches: 12. CDR1 is MNHEY and CDR2 is SMNVEV in the germline V gene (reference sequence). The chain's CDR3 is CASTGAGLAGSEQYF. In DNA form, the CDR3 reads TGTGCCAGTACAGGGGCTGGACTAGCGGGAAGCGAGCAGTACTTC.

The CDR3 is CASSAVSRGFNEQYF. DNA for the CDR3: TGTGCCAGCTCAGCTGTCTCCCGAGGGTTCAACGAGCAGTACTTC. The J gene is TRBJ2-7, the V gene TRBV18; possibly TRBD2 for D (5 bases). This CDR3 is built from 15 residues. V lost 5 bases, J lost 5 bases, and 19 bases lay in between. The germline V gene has CDR1 KGHSH and CDR2 LQKENI.

The V and J genes are TRBV7-8 and TRBJ2-2, with TRBD1 identical over 7 bases. This CDR3 is built from 16 residues. Germline V gene sequence: CDR1 SGHVS, CDR2 FQNEAQ. V shed 5 bases and J 0 bases; nucleotides not matched to a gene: 6. CDR3 DNA sequence: TGTGCCAGCAGCCCCAGACAGGGATCGAACACCGGGGAGCTGTTTTTT. It is translated as CASSPRQGSNTGELFF. The full variable domain, with the rest looked up from reference TRBV7-8 and TRBJ2-2, is GAGVSQSPRYKVAKRGQDVALRCDPISGHVSLFWYQQALGQGPEFLTYFQNEAQLDKSGLPSDRFFAERPEGSVSTLKIQRTQQEDSAVYLCASSPRQGSNTGELFFGEGSRLTVL.

The chain uses TRBV10-3 and TRBJ2-7, with D maybe TRBD2 (6 bases). Germline V gene lookup returns CDR1 ENHRY and CDR2 SYGVKD. CDR3 length: 16 residues. The V gene lost 6 bases and the J gene lost 0 bases, with 18 bases spanning the gap. This CDR3 reads CAIRSVLASRSYEQYF. CDR3 bases: TGTGCCATCAGGAGTGTCCTAGCGTCCCGCTCCTACGAGCAGTACTTC.

The CDR3 region has the DNA TGTGCCAGCGCCAAGGGGCCAGCTTTCTTT. This gives the protein CASAKGPAFF. The V gene is TRBV6-1, the J gene TRBJ1-1; maybe TRBD1 (5 bases). The CDR3 runs to 10 residues. The germline CDR1 and CDR2 sequences are MNHNS and SASEGT. V dropped 8 bases and J dropped 10 bases, with 11 bases sitting between them.